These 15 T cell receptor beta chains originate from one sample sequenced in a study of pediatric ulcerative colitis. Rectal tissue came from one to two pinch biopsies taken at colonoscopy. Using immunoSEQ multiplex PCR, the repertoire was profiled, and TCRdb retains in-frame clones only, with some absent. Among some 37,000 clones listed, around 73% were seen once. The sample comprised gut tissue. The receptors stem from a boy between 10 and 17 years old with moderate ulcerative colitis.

The CDR3 is CASSVIGQGGQPQHF. DNA for the CDR3: TGTGCCAGCAGTGTGATTGGACAGGGCGGGCAGCCCCAGCATTTT. The rearrangement joins TRBV28 to TRBJ1-5, with 8 bases that match TRBD1. CDR1 and CDR2 from the germline V gene are MDHEN and SYDVKM. The CDR3 extends over 15 amino acids. V was clipped by 5 bases and J by 7 bases; unmatched bases: 10.

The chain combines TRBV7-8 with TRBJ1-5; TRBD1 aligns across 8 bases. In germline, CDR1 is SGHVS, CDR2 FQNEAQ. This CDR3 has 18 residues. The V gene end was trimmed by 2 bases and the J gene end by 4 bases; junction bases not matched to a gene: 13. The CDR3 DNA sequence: TGTGCCAGCAGCTTAATAGGCTTCACAGGGGGACTTAATCAGCCCCAGCATTTT. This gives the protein CASSLIGFTGGLNQPQHF.

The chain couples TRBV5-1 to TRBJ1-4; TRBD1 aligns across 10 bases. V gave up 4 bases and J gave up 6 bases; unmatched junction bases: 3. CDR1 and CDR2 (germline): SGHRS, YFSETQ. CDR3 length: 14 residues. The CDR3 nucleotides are TGCGCCAGCAGCAGGACAGGGGGGGATGAAAAACTGTTTTTT. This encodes CASSRTGGDEKLFF.

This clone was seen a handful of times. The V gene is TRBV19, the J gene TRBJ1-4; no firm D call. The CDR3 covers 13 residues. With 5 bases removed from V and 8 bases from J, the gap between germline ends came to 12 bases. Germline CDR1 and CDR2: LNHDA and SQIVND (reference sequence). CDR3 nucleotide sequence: TGTGCCAGTAGTGGGCTTTCCCCGGAAAAACTGTTTTTT. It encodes CASSGLSPEKLFF. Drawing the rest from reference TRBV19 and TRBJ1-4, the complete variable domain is DGGITQSPKYLFRKEGQNVTLSCEQNLNHDAMYWYRQDPGQGLRLIYYSQIVNDFQKGDIAEGYSVSREKKESFPLTVTSAQKNPTAFYLCASSGLSPEKLFFGSGTQLSVL.

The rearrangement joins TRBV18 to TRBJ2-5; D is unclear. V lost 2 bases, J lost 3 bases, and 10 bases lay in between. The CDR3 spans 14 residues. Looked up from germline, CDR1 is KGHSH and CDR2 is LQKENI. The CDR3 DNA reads TGTGCCAGCTCACCAGGGCTGTACAAAGAGACCCAGTACTTC. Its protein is CASSPGLYKETQYF.

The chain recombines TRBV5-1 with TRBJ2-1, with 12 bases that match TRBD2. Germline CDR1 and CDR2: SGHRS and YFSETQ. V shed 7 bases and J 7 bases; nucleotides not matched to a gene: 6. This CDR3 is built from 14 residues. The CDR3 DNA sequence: TGCGCCAGCGGGCTAGCGGGAGGGCCTAATGAGCAGTTCTTC. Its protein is CASGLAGGPNEQFF.

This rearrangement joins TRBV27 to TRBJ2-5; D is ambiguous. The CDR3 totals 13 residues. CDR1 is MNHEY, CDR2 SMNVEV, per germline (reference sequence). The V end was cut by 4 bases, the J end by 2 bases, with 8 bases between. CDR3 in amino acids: CASSSHDQETQYF. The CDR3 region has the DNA TGTGCCAGCAGTTCCCATGATCAAGAGACCCAGTACTTC.

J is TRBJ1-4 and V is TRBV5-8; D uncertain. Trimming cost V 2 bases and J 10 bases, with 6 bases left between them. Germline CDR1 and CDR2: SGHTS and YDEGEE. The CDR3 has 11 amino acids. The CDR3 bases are TGTGCCAGCAGCTTCAAAACAAAACTGTTTTTT. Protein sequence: CASSFKTKLFF. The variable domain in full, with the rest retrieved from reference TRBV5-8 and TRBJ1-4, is EAGVTQSPTHLIKTRGQQATLRCSPISGHTSVYWYQQALGLGLQFLLWYDEGEERNRGNFPPRFSGRQFPNYSSELNVNALELEDSALYLCASSFKTKLFFGSGTQLSVL.

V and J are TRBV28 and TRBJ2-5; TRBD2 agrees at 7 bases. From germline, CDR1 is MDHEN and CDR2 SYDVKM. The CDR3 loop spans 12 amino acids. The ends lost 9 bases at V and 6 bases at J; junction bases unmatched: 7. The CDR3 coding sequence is TGTGCCAGGCAGCGGGACTCGAAGACCCAGTACTTC. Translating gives CARQRDSKTQYF.

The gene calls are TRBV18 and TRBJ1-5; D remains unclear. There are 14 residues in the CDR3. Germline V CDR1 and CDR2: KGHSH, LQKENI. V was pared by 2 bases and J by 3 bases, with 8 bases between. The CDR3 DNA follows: TGTGCCAGCTCACCAGGAGAAATCAATCAGCCCCAGCATTTT. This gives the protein CASSPGEINQPQHF.

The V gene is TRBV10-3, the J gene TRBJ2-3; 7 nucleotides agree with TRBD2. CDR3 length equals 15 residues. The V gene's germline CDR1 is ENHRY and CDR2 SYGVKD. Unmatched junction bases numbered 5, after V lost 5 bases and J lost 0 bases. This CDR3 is CAISKSGVSTDTQYF. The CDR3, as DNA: TGTGCCATCAGTAAGAGCGGGGTTAGCACAGATACGCAGTATTTT.

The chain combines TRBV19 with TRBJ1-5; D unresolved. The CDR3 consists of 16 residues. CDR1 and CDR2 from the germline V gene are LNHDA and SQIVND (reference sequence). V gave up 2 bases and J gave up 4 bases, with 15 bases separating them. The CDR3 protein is CASSIYRIDTNQPQHF. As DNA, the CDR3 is TGTGCCAGTAGTATATATCGGATCGACACGAATCAGCCCCAGCATTTT.

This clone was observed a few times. CDR3 DNA sequence: TGTGCCAGCAGTTTAGGGTTGAGACAGCCCCAGCATTTT. Residues: CASSLGLRQPQHF. The chain carries TRBV27 and TRBJ1-5; unclear D gene. V was clipped by 2 bases and J by 7 bases, with 9 bases between them. Germline V gene data show CDR1 as MNHEY and CDR2 as SMNVEV (reference sequence). The CDR3 spans 13 residues.

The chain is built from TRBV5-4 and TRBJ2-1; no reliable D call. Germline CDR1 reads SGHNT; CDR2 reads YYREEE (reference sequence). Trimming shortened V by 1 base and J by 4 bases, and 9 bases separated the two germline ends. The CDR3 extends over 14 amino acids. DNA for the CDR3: TGTGCCAGCAGCTTGTTTCGGCCATACAATGAGCAGTTCTTC. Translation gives CASSLFRPYNEQFF.

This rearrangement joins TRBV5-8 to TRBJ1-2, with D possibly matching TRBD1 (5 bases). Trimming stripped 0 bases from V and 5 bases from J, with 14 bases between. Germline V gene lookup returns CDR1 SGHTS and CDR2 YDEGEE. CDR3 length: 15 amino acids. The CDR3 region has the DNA TGTGCCAGCAGCTTGGGTAGGGGCACGGGTTATGGCTACACCTTC. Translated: CASSLGRGTGYGYTF.